The rows below give T cell receptor beta chains drawn from one sample of a study of blood T cell repertoires in COVID-19. Some clones are missing from TCRdb's copy, which holds only in-frame ones; the method was immunoSEQ multiplex PCR. The sample records some 150,000 clones, around 82% being singletons. The specimen sequenced was peripheral blood. The source of these receptors is a human donor with acute or convalescent COVID-19. The donor label of this sample is uncertain. The CDR3 runs from the conserved cysteine through the conserved F or W. A D gene is named only where the DNA matches it firmly. Size is omitted from some rows. Given values are once, few, many or a class for expanded clones.

CDR3nt	CDR3aa	j_gene	v_gene	abundance	d_gene
TGTGCCAGTAGTGTGGGCAGCAGCAATCAGCCCCAGCATTTT	CASSVGSSNQPQHF	TRBJ1-5	TRBV19	NA	NA
TGTGCCAGCAGAGAGACAGGGGGGAATGAGCAGTTCTTC	CASRETGGNEQFF	TRBJ2-1	TRBV12-3/TRBV12-4	NA	TRBD1
TGTGCCAGCTCCGGACAGGGGATGGGTAATTCACCCCTCCACTTT	CASSGQGMGNSPLHF	TRBJ1-6	TRBV27	NA	TRBD1
TGTGCCAGCCGGGCCCGGGAAGGCTACACCTTC	CASRAREGYTF	TRBJ1-2	TRBV2	NA	NA
TGCGCCAGCAGCTTGGCGGGGCGGGGGGCCGGAGAGACCCAGTACTTC	CASSLAGRGAGETQYF	TRBJ2-5	TRBV5-1	NA	TRBD2
TGTGCCTGCGCTTTCGACAGTACCGGTCAGCCCCAGCATTTT	CACAFDSTGQPQHF	TRBJ1-5	TRBV30	NA	NA
TGTGCCTGGAGGGCCCTTCGGAGGACCTCAGACACCTATGGCTACACCTTC	CAWRALRRTSDTYGYTF	TRBJ1-2	TRBV30	NA	NA
TGCGCCAGCAGTGAGTCGTTAGTTGGTGAGCAGTACTTC	CASSESLVGEQYF	TRBJ2-7	TRBV10-1	NA	NA
TGTGCCAGTAGTATAGCAGGGGACATATACGAGCAGTACTTC	CASSIAGDIYEQYF	TRBJ2-7	TRBV19	few	NA
TGTGCCAGCTCATCCGGACTACCCAGCTCCTACGAGCAGTACTTC	CASSSGLPSSYEQYF	TRBJ2-7	TRBV18	NA	NA
TGCGCCAGCAGCCCCCAGGGGGGAAGGGACGAGCAGTACTTC	CASSPQGGRDEQYF	TRBJ2-7	TRBV5-1	few	NA
TGTGCCAGTAGTATGGGGAGGCAGGGCGGCAATCAGCCCCAGCATTTT	CASSMGRQGGNQPQHF	TRBJ1-5	TRBV19	NA	NA